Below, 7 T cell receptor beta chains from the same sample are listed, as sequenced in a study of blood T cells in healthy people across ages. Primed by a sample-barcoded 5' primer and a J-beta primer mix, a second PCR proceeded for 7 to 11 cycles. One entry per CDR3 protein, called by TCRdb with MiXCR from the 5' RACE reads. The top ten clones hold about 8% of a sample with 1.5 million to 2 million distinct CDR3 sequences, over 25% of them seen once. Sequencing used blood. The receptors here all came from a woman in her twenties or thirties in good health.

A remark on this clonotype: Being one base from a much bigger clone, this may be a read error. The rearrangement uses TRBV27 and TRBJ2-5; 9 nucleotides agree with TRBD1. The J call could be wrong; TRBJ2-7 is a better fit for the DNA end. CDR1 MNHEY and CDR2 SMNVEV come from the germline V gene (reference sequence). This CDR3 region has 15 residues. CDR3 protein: CASSSRQGVLNEQYF. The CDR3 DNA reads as TGTGCCAGCAGTTCCCGACAGGGGGTGCTCAACGAGCAGTACTTC.

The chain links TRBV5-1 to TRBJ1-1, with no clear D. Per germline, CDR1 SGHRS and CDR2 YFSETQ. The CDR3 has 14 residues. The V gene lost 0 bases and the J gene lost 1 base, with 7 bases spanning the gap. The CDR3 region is CASSLEHPNTEAFF. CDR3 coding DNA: TGCGCCAGCAGCTTGGAACACCCGAACACTGAAGCTTTCTTT.

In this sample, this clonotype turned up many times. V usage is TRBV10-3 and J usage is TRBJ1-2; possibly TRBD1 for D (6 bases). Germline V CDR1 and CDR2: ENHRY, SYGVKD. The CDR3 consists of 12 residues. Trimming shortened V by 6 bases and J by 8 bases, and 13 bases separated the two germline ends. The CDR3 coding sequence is TGTGCCATCAGACCCGAGGGGGTGGGCTACACCTTC. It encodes CAIRPEGVGYTF.

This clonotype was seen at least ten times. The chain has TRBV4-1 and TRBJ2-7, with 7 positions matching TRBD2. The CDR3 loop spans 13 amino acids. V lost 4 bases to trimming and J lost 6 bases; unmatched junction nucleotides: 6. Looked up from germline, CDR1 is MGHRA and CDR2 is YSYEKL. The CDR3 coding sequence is TGCGCCAGCAGCCCCCGGACTAGAAGCGAGCAGTACTTC. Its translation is CASSPRTRSEQYF.

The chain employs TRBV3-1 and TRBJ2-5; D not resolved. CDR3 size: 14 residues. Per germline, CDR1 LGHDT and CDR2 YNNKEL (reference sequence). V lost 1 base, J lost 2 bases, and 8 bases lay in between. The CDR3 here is CASSQVQIQETQYF. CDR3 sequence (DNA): TGTGCCAGCAGCCAAGTGCAGATTCAAGAGACCCAGTACTTC.

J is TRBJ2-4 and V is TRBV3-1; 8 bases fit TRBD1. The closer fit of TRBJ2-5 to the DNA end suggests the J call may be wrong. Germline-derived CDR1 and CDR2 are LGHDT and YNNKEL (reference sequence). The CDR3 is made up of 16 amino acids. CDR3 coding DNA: TGTGCCAGCAGCCAACGCGTGGACAGGGTGGGGGAGACCCAGTACTTC. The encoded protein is CASSQRVDRVGETQYF.

CDR3 sequence (DNA): TGTGCCAGCAGACGACTAGCGGCGTACAATGAGCAGTTCTTC. Amino acids: CASRRLAAYNEQFF. V is TRBV6-2 or TRBV6-3 and J is TRBJ2-1; 9 bases match TRBD2. V shed 6 bases, J shed 4 bases, and the junction held 4 bases outside the gene matches. Germline V gene data show CDR1 as MNHEY and CDR2 as SVGEGT. This CDR3 has 14 amino acids.